The T cell receptor beta chain under discussion was sequenced for a study of vaccination and CD4 T cells after COVID-19 (dated by TCRdb to about 2022). Some background on the complete study: In the convalescent cohort there were six males and four females, among whom were two Hispanic individuals, seven Caucasians, two Asians and one multiracial person. Each participant got two doses of either the Pfizer-BioNTech BNT162b2 vaccine (n=8) or the Moderna mRNA-1273 vaccine (n=2). Post-COVID blood samples from convalescent patients were collected a median of approximately 93 days after diagnosis, with a range of 35 to 161 days. Post-vaccine blood samples were collected a median of about 11 weeks after the second vaccine dose, ranging from roughly 13 to 250 days. For stimulating the cultures, overlapping spike peptide pools were used, derived from SARS-CoV-2 as well as from the common cold coronaviruses HCoV-NL63, HCoV-OC43 and HCoV-229E. Control cultures used a CEFX viral epitope pool as positive control, an HIV-1 Nef peptide pool as negative control, or no peptide. In around nine COVID-19 convalescent patients and a handful of infection-naive healthy vaccine recipients, the spike-specific CD4+ TCR repertoire before mRNA vaccination was compared with the repertoire after mRNA vaccination. In an earlier paper using these donors, memory CD4+ T cell crossreactivity between SARS-CoV-2 and common cold coronavirus spike proteins was assessed at the TCR clonotype level. Here is what the overall study found, with its caveats: Relatively few convalescent patients were included in the study, and early timepoints after natural infection were not analyzed. The median number of SARS-CoV-2-reactive clonotypes rose from under 25 after infection to around 40 after vaccination, but the change was not significant. In convalescent patients, a median around 86% of post-vaccine SARS-CoV-2-reactive clones were detected only after vaccination, suggesting vaccine-specific priming. Nearly all vaccine-specific clones in convalescent patients (304 of 307) were mono-reactive for SARS-CoV-2 spike rather than cross-reactive with common cold coronaviruses.

Receptor libraries were prepared by PCR. DNA from cultured CD4+ T cells underwent TCR sequencing with the Oncomine TCR Beta short-read assay at the Johns Hopkins FTIC core. Genomic DNA was extracted from the cultured CD4+ T cells with the QIAamp micro DNA kit. Oncomine TCR Beta libraries made from cultured CD4+ T cells were pooled using unique dual indexes and sequenced on an Illumina iSeq 100. Concerning the study's data processing: Non-productive sequences were removed, and CDR3s that did not start with C, did not end with F or W, or were shorter than 7 amino acids were discarded. Antigen-specific clonotypes were identified using the MANAFEST web application through comparison of peptide-stimulated wells with reference and other culture wells. For a clone to be called positive, the clone needed an FDR below 0.05, an odds ratio above 5, and a productive frequency above 0.1% in at least two of three replicate wells. A clonotype counted as cross-reactive if it showed significant expansion both in the SARS-CoV-2 spike wells and in at least one common cold coronavirus spike condition. Using R version 3.6.1, CDR3 homology was evaluated through Levenshtein distances (stringdist) along with unrooted phylogenetic trees (ape). The raw public reads went through TCRdb reprocessing: fastp at Q25, MiXCR clone calling, in-frame beta chains kept. Rows merge per CDR3 protein into single entries with the most common DNA and genes. The V and J calls here are based on TCRdb, not the publication. The sample table records about 5,900 distinct CDR3 sequences; roughly 36% of these occur just once. The top ten constitute approximately 28% of the sample.

The germline ends are 14 bases apart after V is trimmed by 0 bases and J by 10 bases. From the cysteine up to the phenylalanine, the CDR3 has a length of 14 residues. The retained sequence is limited to the CDR3, 42 bases, with the frame set at the first base. As encoded in the germline V gene, CDR1 is SGHTA while CDR2 is FQGNSA. Note on this clonotype: Its specific antigen is unknown. Base-call qualities are not available, and no considerably larger clone is one nucleotide away.

In light of the paper, this sample's treatment or condition label describes: roughly 10-day PBMC culture with coronavirus spike peptide pools or control peptides (ViraFEST assay). CD4+ T cells from unexposed donors were collected before the COVID-19 pandemic (2011-2018). The study used the ViraFEST assay, which expanded antigen-specific T cells with peptide pools and then identified expanded clonotypes by TCR sequencing. Each well held under 2.5 million PBMCs cultured in IMDM containing roughly 5% human AB serum and approximately 10 IU/ml IL-2, with 8.5 to 10 ug/ml peptide pools added. Half of the culture medium was replaced with fresh IL-2-containing medium on days 3 and 7. Once the cells had been in culture for over 9 days, the EasySep CD4+ T cell isolation kit was used to isolate CD4+ T cells by negative selection. Unexposed donor CD4+ T cells were tested for reactivity to SARS-CoV-2 S and N and four common cold coronavirus spike pools, as cell number allowed. Ficoll-Paque Plus gradient centrifugation was used to isolate PBMCs from whole blood, and the isolated PBMCs were then either used fresh or cryopreserved at -140C. Culture conditions were generally each tested in triplicate wells. The leukapheresis product used for the unexposed donors was purchased from a commercial source.

This TCR was recovered from a human donor in good health. The rearranged segments are TRBV7-2 and TRBJ2-3; the D segment is perhaps TRBD1 or TRBD2, each sharing 5 matched bases. Sample: CD4+ T cells from blood, cultured in vitro. The DNA sequence is given as TGTGCCAGCAGCTTAGCGAGTGGGGCGGGTGCGCAGTATTTT. The resulting protein is CASSLASGAGAQYF.